This T cell receptor (beta chain) was identified during a study of T cell responses to AZD1222 COVID-19 vaccine. Sequencing was performed with immunoSEQ multiplex PCR; in TCRdb, only in-frame clones are kept and a portion is missing. The table lists about 120,000 clones, about 85% of them singletons. This TCR derives from an adult who received the AZD1222 COVID-19 vaccine. The source was peripheral blood, collected 28 days after the second AZD1222 dose.

The CDR3 spells CASSFPVHPFATNEKLFF. The DNA for the CDR3 is TGTGCCAGCAGTTTCCCGGTCCACCCCTTTGCAACTAATGAAAAACTGTTTTTT. The genes are TRBV28 and TRBJ1-4; D is undetermined. Trimming pared 3 bases from V and 0 bases from J, leaving 17 bases between. The CDR3 runs 18 residues. The germline V gene has CDR1 MDHEN and CDR2 SYDVKM.